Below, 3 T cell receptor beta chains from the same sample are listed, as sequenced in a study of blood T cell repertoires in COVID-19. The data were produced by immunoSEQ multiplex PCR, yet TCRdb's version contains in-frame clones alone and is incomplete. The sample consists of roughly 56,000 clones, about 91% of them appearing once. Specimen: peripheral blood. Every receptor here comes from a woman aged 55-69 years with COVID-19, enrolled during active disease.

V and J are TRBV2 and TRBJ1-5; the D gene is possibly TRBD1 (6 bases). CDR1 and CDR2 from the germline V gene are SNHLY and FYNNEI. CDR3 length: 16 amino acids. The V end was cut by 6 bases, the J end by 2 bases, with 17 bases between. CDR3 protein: CASRLSTGSGNQPQHF. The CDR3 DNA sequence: TGTGCCAGCAGGTTAAGTACAGGGTCCGGCAATCAGCCCCAGCATTTT.

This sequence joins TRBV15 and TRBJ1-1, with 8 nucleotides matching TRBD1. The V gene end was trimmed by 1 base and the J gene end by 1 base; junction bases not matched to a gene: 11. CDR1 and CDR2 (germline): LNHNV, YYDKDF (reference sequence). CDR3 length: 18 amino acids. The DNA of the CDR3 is TGTGCCACCAGCAGAGGCAACCTCGGACAGGGATCGAACACTGAAGCTTTCTTT. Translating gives CATSRGNLGQGSNTEAFF.

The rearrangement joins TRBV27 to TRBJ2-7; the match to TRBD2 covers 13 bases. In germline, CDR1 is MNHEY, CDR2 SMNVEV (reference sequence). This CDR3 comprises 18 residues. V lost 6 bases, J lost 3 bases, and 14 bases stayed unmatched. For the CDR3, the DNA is TGTGCCAGCAGCGAGGGGACTAGCGGGAATCGGGGCGTCTACGAGCAGTACTTC. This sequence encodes CASSEGTSGNRGVYEQYF.